This T cell receptor (beta chain) is drawn from a study of T cells in Graves' hyperthyroidism and ophthalmopathy. Germline CDR1 SGHRS, CDR2 YFSETQ. The CDR3 is 16 amino acids. The source material, RNA transcripts, was used to amplify TCR beta CDR3 regions. During a first-round RT-PCR of the TCR CDR3, the HTBI primer set was used. TCRdb reprocessed the multiplex PCR reads via MiXCR and lists one record per CDR3 protein. The sample yields hundreds of thousands of distinct CDR3 sequences, roughly a sixth seen once. A note on this clonotype: A read error may produce the germline difference seen at one junction end.

The rearrangement joins TRBV5-1 to TRBJ1-4; 10 bases are shared with TRBD1. The sequencing sample was made of blood. This receptor was taken from a woman in her forties or fifties with Graves' hyperthyroidism that later progressed to Graves' ophthalmopathy. For the CDR3, the DNA is TGCGCCAGCAGCGTGGACAGGGGGACGGCTAATGAAAGACTGTTTTTT. Protein sequence: CASSVDRGTANERLFF.